The clone carrying this T cell receptor beta chain showed up just a few times. The target antigen is unknown. The authors built TCR beta libraries using iRepertoire HTBI primers and Arm-PCR of CDR3 regions. In TCRdb, the multiplex PCR reads were re-called with MiXCR into one record per CDR3 protein. Of 500,000 to 800,000 distinct CDR3 sequences listed, 25% to 35% are singletons. This entry comes from a study of regulatory T cells in long-lasting Graves disease. Study in general: In persistent Graves' disease, antithyroid drugs had been taken for over 5 years and TSH receptor antibodies stayed positive. Findings of the study overall: Persistent Graves' patients showed a TCR diversity that was lower than that of newly diagnosed ones. Favored usage of TRBV28, TRBJ1-2 and TRBJ2-5 was recorded in persistent disease.

This CDR3 region has 14 residues. Germline CDR1 reads SQVTM; CDR2 reads ANQGSEA. Trimming stripped 6 bases from V and 11 bases from J, with 25 bases between. Noted time point: persistent/refractory GD, antithyroid drugs over 5 years with positive TRAb. RNA extracted from PBMCs served as the sequencing template. By American Thyroid Association guidelines, Graves' disease was diagnosed in the cohort. The sample was peripheral blood mononuclear cells (PBMCs), taken when the disease was refractory, from a patient treated with antithyroid drugs. The gene calls are TRBV29-1 and TRBJ1-1; D possibly corresponds to TRBD1 (6 bases). This clonotype was sampled from a female donor with Graves disease. In nucleotides, the CDR3 is TGCAGCGTCTGGGGGGGGGCGCGGGTTTTTTGCGCTTTCTTT. Translation gives CSVWGGARVFCAFF. The variable domain in full, with the rest retrieved from reference TRBV29-1 and TRBJ1-1, is SAVISQKPSRDICQRGTSLTIQCQVDSQVTMMFWYRQQPGQSLTLIATANQGSEATYESGFVIDKFPISRPNLTFSTLTVSNMSPEDSSIYLCSVWGGARVFCAFFGQGTRLTVV.